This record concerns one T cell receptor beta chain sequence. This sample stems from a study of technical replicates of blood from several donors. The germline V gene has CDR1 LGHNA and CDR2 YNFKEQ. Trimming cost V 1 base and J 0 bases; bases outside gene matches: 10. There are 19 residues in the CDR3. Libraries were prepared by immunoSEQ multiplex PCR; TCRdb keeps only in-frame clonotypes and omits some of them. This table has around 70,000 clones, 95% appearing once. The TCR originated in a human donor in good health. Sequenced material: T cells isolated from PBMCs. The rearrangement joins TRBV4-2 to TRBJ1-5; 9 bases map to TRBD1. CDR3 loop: CASSQVSGQGTYSNQPQHF. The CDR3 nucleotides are TGTGCCAGCAGCCAAGTCTCGGGACAGGGTACGTATAGCAATCAGCCCCAGCATTTT.